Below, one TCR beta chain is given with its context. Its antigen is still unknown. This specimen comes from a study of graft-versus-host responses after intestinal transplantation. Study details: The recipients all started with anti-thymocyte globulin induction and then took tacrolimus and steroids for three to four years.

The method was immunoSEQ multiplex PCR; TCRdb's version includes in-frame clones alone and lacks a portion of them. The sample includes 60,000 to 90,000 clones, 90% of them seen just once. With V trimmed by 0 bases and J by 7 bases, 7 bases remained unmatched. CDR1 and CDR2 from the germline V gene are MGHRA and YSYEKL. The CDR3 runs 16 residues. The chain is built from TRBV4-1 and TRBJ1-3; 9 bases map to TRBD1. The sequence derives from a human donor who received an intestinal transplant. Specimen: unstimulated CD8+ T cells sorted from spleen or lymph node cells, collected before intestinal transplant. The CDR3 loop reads CASSQDSGTGSNTIYF. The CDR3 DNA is TGCGCCAGCAGCCAAGATTCAGGGACAGGGAGTAACACCATATATTTT.